The text below deals with one T cell receptor (beta chain). This clonotype occurred a few times. The clone's antigen remains unknown. A much bigger clone sits one base away, suggesting this may be a read error. The method was 5' RACE. Reads for this sample came from an Illumina HiSeq 2500. The second PCR ran for roughly 7 to 12 cycles and used a J-beta primer mix along with a sample-barcoded 5' primer. A unique molecular identifier was introduced onto each TCR beta cDNA molecule by a template-switch 5' adaptor carrying 12 random nucleotides. Each sample yielded at least 3 million CDR3-containing paired-end reads. All of the RNA was converted into first-strand cDNA using the Mint cDNA synthesis kit, with a TRBC-specific oligonucleotide serving as the primer. Following uracil-DNA glycosylase treatment, all cDNA underwent a first 18-cycle PCR with the universal primers M1SS and BC2_uni_R. Regarding the original processing steps: Each sample was normalized by randomly selecting 1 million high-quality reads, each carrying a distinct molecular identifier. Instead of being binned into consensus sequences, reads with shared molecular identifiers were discarded. MiTCR, set to a Q25 quality threshold and the strictest error-elimination algorithm, was used for CDR3 identification, clonotype clustering and error correction. A nonparametric unseen species model with Euler transformation was used to estimate lower-bound total TCR beta diversity. TCRdb applied fastp at Q25 and MiXCR to the public reads, then kept only in-frame beta chains. Each CDR3 protein appears once, grouped with its most common genes and DNA. What appears here as the V and J calls and clone size reflects TCRdb's work, not the paper's. The sample records 500,000 to 700,000 distinct CDR3 sequences, roughly 31% of which are singletons. The ten biggest clones cover about a sixth of the sample.

The sample belongs to a study of blood T cells in healthy people across ages (dated by TCRdb to about 2015). Study-level background: In model experiments, roughly one uniquely barcoded TCR beta cDNA molecule per two T cells was captured by template switching. Using deep sequencing normalized with unique cDNA molecular identifiers, the study measured how TCR beta repertoire diversity changes with age. To avoid experimental bias, donors of different ages were distributed randomly across sequencing lanes. Four age groups were formed from the donors: young (average approximately 15 years), middle-aged (approximately 40), aged (approximately 60) and long-lived (roughly 88). The study analyzed two additional independent replicas of 1 million unique cDNA reads from the same blood draw for two donors, one aged 18 to 29 and one aged 80 or older.

The donors were roughly 38 Caucasian individuals from Russia, aged roughly 6 to 90 years, who were systemically healthy. Each donor gave about 9.8 milliliters of peripheral blood, drawn into EDTA-treated Vacutainer tubes. Ficoll-Paque density-gradient centrifugation was used to isolate PBMCs, with at least 7 million per sample. Trizol reagent was used to extract total RNA from PBMCs, with at least 5 micrograms per sample. For every donor, an aliquot of PBMCs went through flow cytometry to measure the percentages of naive CD45RAhigh/CD27high T cells. The germline V gene encodes CDR1 ENHRY and CDR2 SYGVKD. The CDR3 covers 13 residues, taking in both the cysteine and the phenylalanine. Only the CDR3 region is kept as DNA, spanning 39 bases read in frame from base 1. The paper's findings and limits, for the study overall: Compared with the aged group, the long-lived group had more naive CD4+ T cells, fewer expanded clones and increased TCR diversity, a pattern suggesting age selection. Total diversity estimates from one million sequenced T cells were considered lower bounds and underestimates. Donor CMV infection status was unknown, potentially confounding age-related changes in expanded clonotypes. Observed TCR beta diversity per million T cells fell roughly linearly with age, and a significant reduction was already apparent by age around 39. Since profiling was done on bulk unsorted PBMCs, naive and antigen-experienced compartments could not be conclusively compared. The percentage of naive T cells measured by flow cytometry correlated strongly with observed TCR beta diversity.

The receptor was isolated from a woman of 80 years or more in good health. The sequencing input was blood. The chain uses TRBV10-3 and TRBJ2-5, and TRBD1 matches 7 of the central bases. The J call is uncertain, as TRBJ2-1 better fits the DNA end. The CDR3 region: CAISLGTEETQFF. The nucleotide sequence reads as follows: TGTGCCATCAGTCTCGGGACAGAAGAGACCCAGTTCTTC.